These 30 T cell receptor beta chains share one sample of origin, sequenced in a study of T-cell memory formation after mild COVID-19. TCRdb re-called the 5' RACE reads through MiXCR, storing one row per CDR3 protein. The sample lists 280,000 or so distinct CDR3 sequences; over 7% were seen once. The specimen sequenced was PBMCs or a T cell subset sorted from them (not recorded which). All receptors derive from a man between 18 and 35 years old who had mild COVID-19 (a few samples of this study predate the infection). Cell type and time point are not known.

This clonotype was recorded at least ten times. The V and J genes are TRBV25-1 and TRBJ2-3; D gene ambiguous. Trimming cost V 3 bases and J 2 bases, with 15 bases left between them. The germline gives CDR1 MGHDK, CDR2 SYGVNS. The CDR3 runs to 16 residues. The CDR3 protein is CASSDPQAYPTDTQYF. As DNA, the CDR3 is TGTGCCAGCAGTGATCCCCAGGCCTATCCCACAGATACGCAGTATTTT.

This clonotype was seen at least ten times. One end of the junction varies from germline; a read error may be responsible. This chain joins TRBV5-1 and TRBJ2-5; TRBD1 or TRBD2 may be the D gene (5 bases each). CDR3 size: 13 residues. Germline lookup yields CDR1 SGHRS and CDR2 YFSETQ. CDR3 region: CASSLGTQETQYF. CDR3 nucleotide sequence: TGTGCCAGCAGTTTAGGGACGCAAGAGACCCAGTACTTC.

This CDR3 reads CASSYSVLATETQYF. In DNA form, the CDR3 reads TGTGCCAGCAGTTACTCGGTGTTAGCGACGGAGACCCAGTACTTC. V and J are TRBV6-5 and TRBJ2-5; tentative D call: TRBD2 (5 bases). The V end lost 0 bases, the J end lost 5 bases, and 13 bases lay between the germline ends. CDR3 length equals 15 residues. Germline V gene lookup returns CDR1 MNHEY and CDR2 SVGAGI.

In its sample, this clonotype was seen a few times. The rearrangement joins TRBV18 to TRBJ2-3; D is undetermined. This CDR3 contains 15 residues. Germline-derived CDR1 and CDR2 are KGHSH and LQKENI. V was cut by 5 bases and J by 2 bases, with 14 bases left in between. The CDR3 region has the DNA TGTGCCAGCTCAAGGCCCTCCCCAGCCACAGATACGCAGTATTTT. This sequence encodes CASSRPSPATDTQYF.

This chain connects TRBV5-1 to TRBJ1-4; TRBD1 is a possible D gene (5 bases). Germline V gives CDR1 SGHRS, CDR2 YFSETQ. The CDR3 has 14 amino acids. V was trimmed by 3 bases and J by 6 bases, leaving 12 bases between them. For the CDR3, the DNA is TGCGCCAGCAGCTCGGGGCAGGCTTATGAAAAACTGTTTTTT. Protein sequence: CASSSGQAYEKLFF.

This clonotype has ten or more counts. The chain employs TRBV12-3 or TRBV12-4 and TRBJ1-6; D unclear. V was cut by 7 bases and J by 4 bases, with 11 bases left in between. The length of the CDR3 is 14 residues. The DNA for the CDR3 is TGTGCCAGCACCACGACACTGTATAATTCACCCCTCCACTTT. It specifies CASTTTLYNSPLHF.

This clonotype was recorded many times. The chain carries TRBV20-1 and TRBJ1-1; 8 positions agree with TRBD1. This CDR3 has 12 residues. Unmatched junction bases numbered 4, after V lost 6 bases and J lost 4 bases. CDR1 and CDR2 (germline): DFQATT, SNEGSKA (reference sequence). This chain's CDR3 is CSARQGSTEAFF. For the CDR3, the DNA is TGCAGTGCCAGACAGGGGAGCACTGAAGCTTTCTTT.

In this sample, this clonotype turned up a few times. The chain carries TRBV2 and TRBJ2-5; TRBD1 or TRBD2 may be the D gene (5 bases each). The CDR3 runs 13 residues. V lost 6 bases and J 4 bases, leaving 12 bases between the germline ends. The germline V gene has CDR1 SNHLY and CDR2 FYNNEI. As DNA, the CDR3 is TGTGCCAGCAGGGGGGAAGCAGGAGAGACCCAGTACTTC. Translating gives CASRGEAGETQYF.

V usage is TRBV12-3 or TRBV12-4 and J usage is TRBJ2-7, with D perhaps TRBD1 (6 bases). The CDR3 totals 15 residues. V was clipped by 6 bases and J by 0 bases, with 15 bases between them. The CDR3 spells CASSTGQDFSYEQYF. CDR3 DNA: TGTGCCAGCAGCACGGGACAAGACTTCTCCTACGAGCAGTACTTC.

The rearrangement links TRBV7-6 to TRBJ1-6, with 7 bases that match TRBD1. The CDR3 runs 15 residues. The V and J ends lost 2 bases and 7 bases, in that order; junction bases with no gene match: 5. The germline V gene has CDR1 SGHVS and CDR2 FNYEAQ. The CDR3 DNA is TGTGCCAGCAGCTTATCGGGGACAGAGAATTCACCCCTCCACTTT. This translates into CASSLSGTENSPLHF.

This clonotype appeared a few times. This chain uses TRBV5-1 with TRBJ1-2; 7 nucleotides match TRBD1. With 0 bases clipped from V and 8 bases from J, the junction kept 4 bases outside the gene matches. The length of the CDR3 is 13 residues. Germline V gives CDR1 SGHRS, CDR2 YFSETQ. The CDR3 DNA is TGCGCCAGCAGCTTGGAAGGGGGCAACGGCTACACCTTC. Its protein is CASSLEGGNGYTF.

The chain is built from TRBV5-5 and TRBJ1-4, with no clear D. The CDR3 spans 15 residues. V lost 1 base and J lost 6, with 13 bases in between. The V gene's germline CDR1 is SGHKS and CDR2 YYEKEE (reference sequence). As DNA, the CDR3 is TGTGCCAGCAGCTTGTTTGGCCAGGCCGATGAAAAACTGTTTTTT. It specifies CASSLFGQADEKLFF.

This clonotype showed up just a few times. The genes are TRBV20-1 and TRBJ1-2; TRBD1 is a possible D gene (6 bases). Per germline, CDR1 DFQATT and CDR2 SNEGSKA (reference sequence). The CDR3 is 13 amino acids. Deletions cut 2 bases from V and 3 bases from J, with 10 bases between. The CDR3 coding sequence is TGCAGTGCTAGAACAGGGAGGGACTATGGCTACACCTTC. Residues: CSARTGRDYGYTF.

This clonotype was picked up many times. V usage is TRBV12-3 or TRBV12-4 and J usage is TRBJ1-2, with a weak D call TRBD1 (5 bases). V was pared by 5 bases and J by 8 bases, with 15 bases between. The CDR3 has 13 residues. For the CDR3, the DNA is TGTGCCAGCAGTAAGGGAGGGGTCTACGGCTACACCTTC. Encoded protein: CASSKGGVYGYTF.

V usage is TRBV15 and J usage is TRBJ2-5; tentative D call: TRBD1 (5 bases). The V end lost 0 bases, the J end lost 1 base, and 12 bases lay between the germline ends. Germline values: CDR1 LNHNV, CDR2 YYDKDF (reference sequence). The CDR3 runs to 16 residues. CDR3 residues: CATSRDRARAQETQYF. The CDR3 DNA is TGTGCCACCAGCAGAGACAGGGCACGGGCCCAAGAGACCCAGTACTTC.

The V call is TRBV9, the J call TRBJ1-6, with 7 positions matching TRBD1. The V and J ends lost 3 bases and 7 bases, in that order; junction bases with no gene match: 10. From germline, CDR1 is SGDLS and CDR2 YYNGEE. The length of the CDR3 is 16 residues. CDR3 nucleotide sequence: TGTGCCAGCAGCGAGGGGGACAGCCCAAGGAATTCACCCCTCCACTTT. The encoded protein is CASSEGDSPRNSPLHF.

The chain is built from TRBV9 and TRBJ2-3; no clear D gene. CDR1 and CDR2 from the germline V gene are SGDLS and YYNGEE. The length of the CDR3 is 12 residues. V lost 3 bases and J lost 3, with 5 bases in between. Here the CDR3 reads CASSALTDTQYF. The CDR3 DNA is TGTGCCAGCAGCGCCCTAACAGATACGCAGTATTTT.

This clonotype was detected ten times or more. V is TRBV29-1 and J is TRBJ1-1; D gene unclear. V was cut by 2 bases and J by 0 bases, with 7 bases left in between. Germline CDR1 reads SQVTM; CDR2 reads ANQGSEA. This CDR3 is built from 13 residues. This CDR3 reads CSVESHLNTEAFF. The CDR3, as DNA: TGCAGCGTTGAATCCCACTTGAACACTGAAGCTTTCTTT.

This clonotype was detected a few times. The chain employs TRBV7-9 and TRBJ2-7, with 8 bases fitting TRBD1. Trimming cost V 5 bases and J 3 bases; bases outside gene matches: 9. The germline CDR1 and CDR2 sequences are SEHNR and FQNEAQ (reference sequence). The CDR3 sequence is 15 residues long. The CDR3 coding sequence is TGTGCCAGCAGCCCTCGACAGGGGACTGACTACGAGCAGTACTTC. Protein: CASSPRQGTDYEQYF.

This clonotype was recorded a few times. This chain uses TRBV7-8 with TRBJ2-5; D gene uncertain. The V gene lost 1 base and the J gene lost 3 bases, with 15 bases spanning the gap. Germline lookup yields CDR1 SGHVS and CDR2 FQNEAQ. The CDR3 totals 16 residues. Here the CDR3 reads CASSLVQSGIKETQYF. In DNA, the CDR3 is TGTGCCAGCAGCTTAGTACAGTCCGGTATCAAAGAGACCCAGTACTTC.

This clonotype has more than one count but fewer than ten. The V gene is TRBV6-5, the J gene TRBJ2-3; unclear D gene. The CDR3 is 13 residues long. The germline V gene encodes CDR1 MNHEY and CDR2 SVGAGI. Trimming removed 10 bases from V and 2 bases from J, with 13 bases in between. The CDR3, as DNA: TGTGCCACCGGACCCCGTTTCACAGATACGCAGTATTTT. It encodes CATGPRFTDTQYF.

The sample holds a few counts of this clonotype. The genes are TRBV12-3 or TRBV12-4 and TRBJ1-1; D not resolved. The V end was cut by 3 bases, the J end by 3 bases, with 8 bases between. The CDR3 loop spans 13 amino acids. The CDR3 sequence is CASSFSSHTEAFF. CDR3 sequence (DNA): TGTGCCAGCAGTTTTTCCAGCCACACTGAAGCTTTCTTT.

The chain is built from TRBV9 and TRBJ1-3; D is unresolved. The germline V gene has CDR1 SGDLS and CDR2 YYNGEE. The CDR3 contains 12 residues. V dropped 3 bases and J dropped 4 bases, with 5 bases sitting between them. The CDR3 loop is CASSETGNTIYF. CDR3 DNA sequence: TGTGCCAGCAGCGAAACAGGAAACACCATATATTTT.

The chain links TRBV7-9 to TRBJ1-6, with TRBD1 identical over 8 bases. The V gene's germline CDR1 is SEHNR and CDR2 FQNEAQ (reference sequence). Losses at the gene ends were 5 bases for V and 10 bases for J; bases not matched to a gene: 10. This CDR3 spans 15 amino acids. The CDR3 loop is CASSASQGVGSPLHF. The CDR3 nucleotides are TGTGCCAGCAGCGCTTCACAGGGGGTAGGATCACCCCTCCACTTT.

This clonotype showed up just a few times. The chain couples TRBV5-8 to TRBJ2-7; 9 nucleotides agree with TRBD1. J gave up 6 bases and V 2 bases, and 12 bases lay outside the gene matches. Germline assignment: CDR1 SGHTS and CDR2 YDEGEE. The CDR3 extends over 16 amino acids. This CDR3 reads CASSFGPGTGRPEQYF. CDR3 sequence (DNA): TGTGCCAGCAGCTTCGGACCCGGGACAGGGAGGCCCGAGCAGTACTTC.

This clonotype appeared a single time. As DNA, the CDR3 is TGTGCCAGCCCACTTCGACGGGGGGCCATTTACAATGAGCAGTTCTTC. It yields the protein CASPLRRGAIYNEQFF. J is TRBJ2-1 and V is TRBV7-2, with a tentative D call TRBD2 (7 bases). Trimming left V 8 bases short and J 4 bases short, with 21 bases between. This CDR3 is 16 amino acids long. CDR1 is SGHTA and CDR2 is FQGNSA in the germline V gene. Supplemented by reference TRBV7-2 and TRBJ2-1, the full variable domain reads GAGVSQSPSNKVTEKGKDVELRCDPISGHTALYWYRQSLGQGLEFLIYFQGNSAPDKSGLPSDRFSAERTGGSVSTLTIQRTQQEDSAVYLCASPLRRGAIYNEQFFGPGTRLTVL.

This chain joins TRBV20-1 and TRBJ2-3; D is uncertain. Deletions cut 8 bases from V and 1 base from J, with 13 bases between. Germline V gene sequence: CDR1 DFQATT, CDR2 SNEGSKA (reference sequence). The CDR3 covers 13 residues. Here the CDR3 reads CSMYLAGTDTQYF. Written as DNA, the CDR3 is TGCAGTATGTATTTGGCGGGCACAGATACGCAGTATTTT.

This clonotype showed up many times. The J gene is TRBJ2-7, the V gene TRBV6-2 or TRBV6-3; D not resolved. Germline CDR1 reads MNHEY; CDR2 reads SVGEGT. The CDR3 sequence is 12 residues long. V lost 4 bases to trimming and J lost 0 bases, with 4 bases between them. CDR3: CASSSRSYEQYV. Here the CDR3 DNA reads TGTGCCAGCAGTTCCCGCTCCTACGAGCAGTACGTC.

This clonotype occurred a few times. The V gene is TRBV4-3, the J gene TRBJ1-2, with 7 positions matching TRBD1. The CDR3 totals 16 residues. The V gene end was trimmed by 0 bases and the J gene end by 4 bases; junction bases not matched to a gene: 8. Germline CDR1 and CDR2: LGHNA and YSLEER. The CDR3 is CASSQDRGGAGYGYTF. CDR3 nucleotide sequence: TGCGCCAGCAGCCAAGATCGAGGGGGCGCAGGCTATGGCTACACCTTC.

This clonotype was counted only a few times. The chain uses TRBV7-2 and TRBJ1-5, with D maybe TRBD1 (5 bases). The CDR3 has 14 residues. Trimming pared 4 bases from V and 7 bases from J, leaving 14 bases between. Germline-derived CDR1 and CDR2 are SGHTA and FQGNSA. The CDR3, as DNA: TGTGCCAGCAGCTCGGAGGGGTGGGGACAGCCCCAGCATTTT. Amino acid sequence: CASSSEGWGQPQHF.